These 30 T cell receptor beta chains share one sample of origin, sequenced in a study of blood T cell repertoires in COVID-19. Clones were sequenced by immunoSEQ multiplex PCR, and TCRdb holds only the in-frame ones, with some missing. This table has 200,000 to 250,000 clones, 86% appearing once. The material sequenced was peripheral blood. The receptor set was obtained from a man aged 60 to 75 with acute or convalescent COVID-19.

The chain couples TRBV7-9 to TRBJ1-6; TRBD1 matches 8 bases. This CDR3 spans 16 amino acids. Germline values: CDR1 SEHNR, CDR2 FQNEAQ (reference sequence). J was trimmed by 9 bases and V by 1 base; bases with no gene match: 8. CDR3 residues: CASSLVTGALGSPLHF. For the CDR3, the DNA is TGTGCCAGCAGCTTAGTGACAGGGGCGCTAGGTTCACCCCTCCACTTT.

The chain uses TRBV28 and TRBJ2-2; D might be TRBD2 (5 bases). The germline V and J ends were trimmed by 5 bases and 4 bases, with 8 bases remaining between them. The CDR3 sequence is 13 residues long. Germline V gene data show CDR1 as MDHEN and CDR2 as SYDVKM. The CDR3 DNA reads TGTGCCAGCAGTGGACGGGGCACCGGGGAGCTGTTTTTT. It encodes CASSGRGTGELFF.

The chain is built from TRBV13 and TRBJ2-7; 7 bases fit TRBD1. This CDR3 has 17 residues. CDR1 and CDR2 (germline): PRHDT, FYEKMQ (reference sequence). V was pared by 5 bases and J by 0 bases, with 13 bases of the junction left unmatched. DNA of the CDR3: TGTGCCAGCAGCACATTCACAGGGGTCCCTTACTCCTACGAGCAGTACTTC. Amino acid sequence: CASSTFTGVPYSYEQYF.

This clone was detected only once. The CDR3 loop is CAWGDSGPDTQYF. The CDR3 bases are TGTGCCTGGGGTGATAGCGGGCCAGATACGCAGTATTTT. The V and J genes are TRBV30 and TRBJ2-3; 7 bases line up with TRBD2. CDR1 and CDR2 (germline): GTSNPN, SVGIG (reference sequence). Trimming cost V 5 bases and J 4 bases; bases outside gene matches: 6. The length of the CDR3 is 13 residues.

The chain has TRBV19 and TRBJ1-2, with D possibly TRBD1 on 6 matching bases. V lost 0 bases to trimming and J lost 5 bases, with 16 bases between them. The CDR3 totals 16 residues. In germline, CDR1 is LNHDA, CDR2 SQIVND (reference sequence). CDR3 in DNA: TGTGCCAGTAGTATAGATCGGAGGACAGAAAGATATGGCTACACCTTC. Protein sequence: CASSIDRRTERYGYTF.

The V gene is TRBV3-1 (or the pseudogene TRBV3-2), the J gene TRBJ2-1, with 8 bases aligning to TRBD2. From germline, CDR1 is LGHDT and CDR2 YNNKEL (reference sequence). This CDR3 contains 13 residues. The trim removed 6 bases at V and 6 bases at J, leaving 4 bases unmatched. The CDR3 region has the DNA TGTGCCAGCAGGAGGACTAGCAGCAATGAGCAGTTCTTC. Translating it yields CASRRTSSNEQFF.

The rearrangement uses TRBV4-3 and TRBJ1-2, with D maybe TRBD1 (6 bases). Germline CDR1 reads LGHNA; CDR2 reads YSLEER. V was pared by 4 bases and J by 3 bases, with 15 bases between. The CDR3 spans 15 residues. The DNA of the CDR3 is TGCGCCAGCAGCCCCCAGGTGGACAGAGACTATGGCTACACCTTC. Translating it yields CASSPQVDRDYGYTF.

The chain carries TRBV18 and TRBJ2-5; TRBD1 aligns across 8 bases. The CDR3 is made up of 16 amino acids. The ends lost 4 bases at V and 4 bases at J; junction bases unmatched: 11. Germline assignment: CDR1 KGHSH and CDR2 LQKENI. DNA of the CDR3: TGTGCCAGCTCACAGAGCGCGGACAGGGTAGGAGAGACCCAGTACTTC. This sequence encodes CASSQSADRVGETQYF.

For this clone: The same CDR3 arises from other DNA sequences in this sample as well. This chain links TRBV4-3 with TRBJ2-7; D call uncertain. The germline V gene has CDR1 LGHNA and CDR2 YSLEER. With 1 base removed from V and 0 bases from J, the gap between germline ends came to 4 bases. The CDR3 is made up of 13 amino acids. CDR3 sequence reads: CASSQVRSYEQYF. CDR3 in DNA: TGCGCCAGCAGCCAAGTGCGCTCCTACGAGCAGTACTTC.

The chain uses TRBV29-1 and TRBJ2-7, with TRBD2 identical over 12 bases. V lost 6 bases, J lost 8 bases, and 8 bases stayed unmatched. Germline V gene sequence: CDR1 SQVTM, CDR2 ANQGSEA. The CDR3 consists of 13 residues. The CDR3 reads CSVPTSGRSQQYF. The CDR3 region has the DNA TGCAGCGTCCCGACTAGCGGGAGAAGCCAGCAGTACTTC.

The V gene is TRBV5-6, the J gene TRBJ2-4; TRBD2 is a possible D gene (5 bases). The CDR3 has 14 residues. CDR1 SGHDT and CDR2 YYEEEE come from the germline V gene. Trimming removed 1 base at V and 11 bases at J, with 16 bases between. This CDR3 reads CASSLRSEEHFQYF. As DNA, the CDR3 is TGTGCCAGCAGCTTGCGCTCGGAGGAACATTTTCAGTACTTC.

The V gene is TRBV9, the J gene TRBJ2-3; the D gene is possibly TRBD2 (5 bases). Germline loops: CDR1 SGDLS, CDR2 YYNGEE. Trimming removed 0 bases from V and 0 bases from J, with 11 bases in between. This CDR3 contains 16 residues. The DNA for the CDR3 is TGTGCCAGCAGCGTAGAGGCGACGGGAAGCACAGATACGCAGTATTTT. Protein sequence: CASSVEATGSTDTQYF.

The chain has TRBV28 and TRBJ2-5; the match to TRBD2 covers 13 bases. Germline CDR1 MDHEN, CDR2 SYDVKM. CDR3 length: 17 amino acids. V dropped 2 bases and J dropped 1; count of bases not matched to a gene: 4. CDR3 DNA sequence: TGTGCCAGCAGTTTAACGGGACTAGCGGGACTCCAAGAGACCCAGTACTTC. It specifies CASSLTGLAGLQETQYF.

V usage is TRBV27 and J usage is TRBJ2-5; 7 nucleotides agree with TRBD2. V lost 4 bases, J lost 0 bases, and 11 bases stayed unmatched. Germline V CDR1 and CDR2: MNHEY, SMNVEV (reference sequence). The CDR3 has 17 residues. The CDR3 DNA reads TGTGCCAGCAGTTCGAGACCGGGACTACGATACCAAGAGACCCAGTACTTC. This translates into CASSSRPGLRYQETQYF.

The CDR3 coding sequence is TGTGCCAGCAGTTCCAACCTAGCGGGAGTGTCCTACGAGCAGTACTTC. Translation gives CASSSNLAGVSYEQYF. The chain employs TRBV28 and TRBJ2-7; 10 bases agree with TRBD2. The germline V gene encodes CDR1 MDHEN and CDR2 SYDVKM. The J segment lost 1 base and the V segment lost 4 bases, leaving 7 bases of the junction unmatched. The CDR3 contains 16 residues.

The CDR3 region has the DNA TGTGCCAGCTCGCGGACAGGGGGCAATCAGCCCCAGCATTTT. Its translation is CASSRTGGNQPQHF. The J gene is TRBJ1-5, the V gene TRBV18; 9 positions match TRBD1. CDR1 KGHSH and CDR2 LQKENI come from the germline V gene. This CDR3 has 14 amino acids. V lost 6 bases and J lost 2; bases outside the gene matches: 2.

The V gene is TRBV4-3, the J gene TRBJ1-2, with 9 bases fitting TRBD1. The CDR3 is made up of 18 amino acids. With V trimmed by 0 bases and J by 0 bases, 8 bases remained unmatched. Germline V gene data show CDR1 as LGHNA and CDR2 as YSLEER. The CDR3 DNA reads as TGCGCCAGCAGCCAAGATTTGAACAGGGGGCCCTCTAACTATGGCTACACCTTC. Translating gives CASSQDLNRGPSNYGYTF.

This chain uses TRBV4-1 with TRBJ2-3, with 9 bases fitting TRBD2. This CDR3 comprises 13 residues. CDR1 and CDR2 from the germline V gene are MGHRA and YSYEKL. V was pared by 1 base and J by 11 bases, with 4 bases of the junction left unmatched. CDR3 coding DNA: TGCGCCAGCAGCCAAGTTTTACTAGCGGGGCAGTATTTT. Translated, it gives CASSQVLLAGQYF.

V is TRBV5-1 and J is TRBJ1-4, with 7 bases lining up with TRBD1. V shed 4 bases and J 3 bases; nucleotides not matched to a gene: 3. CDR1 and CDR2 from the germline V gene are SGHRS and YFSETQ. The CDR3 runs to 14 residues. CDR3 amino acids: CASSRDRPNEKLFF. In DNA, the CDR3 is TGCGCCAGCAGCAGGGACAGACCTAATGAAAAACTGTTTTTT.

J is TRBJ2-7 and V is TRBV10-3, with D tentatively TRBD1 (5 bases). Trimming pared 8 bases from V and 2 bases from J, leaving 13 bases between. CDR1 and CDR2 from the germline V gene are ENHRY and SYGVKD. This CDR3 is built from 13 residues. CDR3 in DNA: TGTGCCATCCAGAAGGTAGGGGCCTACGAGCAGTACTTC. This sequence encodes CAIQKVGAYEQYF.

The CDR3: CSVQDSGGLADTQYF. The CDR3 nucleotides are TGCAGCGTCCAGGATAGCGGGGGCCTCGCAGATACGCAGTATTTT. The V and J genes are TRBV29-1 and TRBJ2-3; TRBD2 aligns across 9 bases. The CDR3 length is 15 residues. Germline values: CDR1 SQVTM, CDR2 ANQGSEA. V was pared by 6 bases and J by 4 bases, with 11 bases of the junction left unmatched.

The chain is built from TRBV19 and TRBJ1-1; TRBD1 might be the D (5 bases). Trimming took 5 bases from V and 5 from J, leaving 15 bases between them. This CDR3 has 14 amino acids. From germline, CDR1 is LNHDA and CDR2 SQIVND (reference sequence). The CDR3 is CASSAQAKGTEAFF. In DNA form, the CDR3 reads TGTGCCAGTAGTGCGCAGGCAAAGGGGACTGAAGCTTTCTTT.

As regards this clone: The junction does not match germline at one end; this may be a read error. The CDR3 sequence is CASSPPDRVNF. CDR3 nucleotide sequence: TGTGCCAGCAGTCCCCCGGACAGGGTGAACTTC. This chain uses TRBV7-9 with TRBJ2-7, with 8 bases fitting TRBD1. Germline lookup yields CDR1 SEHNR and CDR2 FQNEAQ (reference sequence). The CDR3 loop spans 11 amino acids.

This clone was seen only a few times. The rearrangement uses TRBV27 and TRBJ1-6, with a possible D match to TRBD1 (6 bases). Germline V gene lookup returns CDR1 MNHEY and CDR2 SMNVEV (reference sequence). The CDR3 spans 14 residues. The V gene lost 6 bases and the J gene lost 5 bases, with 11 bases spanning the gap. The CDR3: CASRRQGNNSPLHF. DNA of the CDR3: TGTGCCAGCAGGAGGCAGGGGAATAATTCACCCCTCCACTTT.

The V and J genes are TRBV24-1 and TRBJ2-3; D call uncertain. CDR3 length: 16 residues. Germline V CDR1 and CDR2: KGHDR, SFDVKD. The V gene lost 3 bases and the J gene lost 0 bases, with 12 bases spanning the gap. CDR3 protein: CATSDPGDPSTDTQYF. In DNA form, the CDR3 reads TGTGCCACCAGTGATCCGGGTGACCCTAGCACAGATACGCAGTATTTT.

This chain joins TRBV24-1 and TRBJ2-3, with 7 bases lining up with TRBD1. Trimming at V came to 4 bases and at J to 4 bases, leaving 4 bases not matched to a gene. The germline V gene encodes CDR1 KGHDR and CDR2 SFDVKD. The CDR3 consists of 14 residues. The CDR3 sequence: CATSERTGPDTQYF. CDR3 bases: TGTGCCACCAGTGAACGGACAGGCCCAGATACGCAGTATTTT.

This chain links TRBV28 with TRBJ2-6, with D uncertain. This CDR3 has 16 residues. Trimming removed 3 bases at V and 4 bases at J, with 13 bases between. Germline V lookup: CDR1 MDHEN, CDR2 SYDVKM. DNA for the CDR3: TGTGCCAGCAGTTTGACCAGGTTCTCCGGGGCCAACGTCCTGACTTTC. Protein: CASSLTRFSGANVLTF.

Comments on this clone: One junction end does not reproduce the germline sequence, and a read error may be involved. This chain connects TRBV7-7 to TRBJ2-5; TRBD2 matches at 8 bases. This CDR3 has 16 amino acids. Germline V gene sequence: CDR1 SSHAT, CDR2 FNYEAQ (reference sequence). Written as DNA, the CDR3 is TGTGCTAGCAGCTTATCGGCTAGCGGGTCGCAAGAGACCCAGTACTTC. It codes for CASSLSASGSQETQYF.

As for this clone: Mismatch with germline at one junction end may stem from a read error. The chain has TRBV7-7 and TRBJ2-5, with 7 bases lining up with TRBD2. Germline CDR1 is SSHAT and CDR2 is FNYEAQ (reference sequence). This CDR3 is built from 17 residues. The CDR3 coding sequence is TGTGCTAGCAGCTTATTTGTGGGGGGTACTAGCGTCGAGACCCAGTACTTC. Protein: CASSLFVGGTSVETQYF.

This chain connects TRBV5-1 to TRBJ2-3, with 7 bases aligning to TRBD2. Germline CDR1 is SGHRS and CDR2 is YFSETQ. The CDR3 contains 15 residues. V was pared by 2 bases and J by 2 bases, with 5 bases of the junction left unmatched. For the CDR3, the DNA is TGCGCCAGCAGCTTCCGACTAGCAGTCACAGATACGCAGTATTTT. Translating it yields CASSFRLAVTDTQYF.